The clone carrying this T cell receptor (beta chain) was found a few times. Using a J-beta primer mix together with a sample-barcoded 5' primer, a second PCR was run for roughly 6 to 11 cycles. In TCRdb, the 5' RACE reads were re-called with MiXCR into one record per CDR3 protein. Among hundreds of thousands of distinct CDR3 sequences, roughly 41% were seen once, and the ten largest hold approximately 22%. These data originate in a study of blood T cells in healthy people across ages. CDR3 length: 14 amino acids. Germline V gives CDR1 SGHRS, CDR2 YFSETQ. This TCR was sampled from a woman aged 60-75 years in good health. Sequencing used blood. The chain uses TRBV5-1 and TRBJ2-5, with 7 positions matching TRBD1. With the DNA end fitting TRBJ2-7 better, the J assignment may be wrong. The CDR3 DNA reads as TGCGCCAGCAGCTCGTGGACAGGTGGGAGCGAGCAGTACTTC. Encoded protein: CASSSWTGGSEQYF.